This T cell receptor beta chain was recorded in a study of T cells in Graves' hyperthyroidism and ophthalmopathy. Study conclusions and caveats: Ophthalmopathy was identified by the model a median 6.5 months ahead of onset.

The TCR beta CDR3 regions underwent amplification using RNA transcripts as the source. First-round RT-PCR targeting the TCR CDR3 was performed with the HTBI primer set. TCRdb re-derived calls from the multiplex PCR reads in MiXCR, one entry per CDR3 protein. The repertoire includes around 720,000 distinct CDR3 sequences, just over 35% of them detected once, and 30% to 40% sits in the top ten. Germline V gene sequence: CDR1 LNHDA, CDR2 SQIVND (reference sequence). V lost 3 bases to trimming and J lost 5 bases, with 14 bases between them. There are 14 residues in the CDR3. Stable disease denoted Graves' hyperthyroidism without ophthalmopathy progression within 18 months. Details on this clonotype: Its antigen is currently unknown.

This receptor was taken from a woman between 35 and 50 years old with Graves' hyperthyroidism. The chain joins TRBV19 to TRBJ2-7; perhaps TRBD1 as D (5 bases). Sample: blood. The CDR3 protein is CASSIGAGFDEQYF. The DNA of the CDR3 is TGTGCCAGTAGTATTGGGGCCGGGTTCGACGAGCAGTACTTC.